This T cell receptor beta chain came from a study of OX40 agonist ivuxolimab in advanced cancers. The germline V and J ends were trimmed by 9 bases and 0 bases, with 12 bases remaining between them. This CDR3 spans 15 amino acids. Germline loops: CDR1 SGHAT, CDR2 FQNNGV. A few counts support this clone. TCRdb's table, derived via immunoSEQ multiplex PCR, lists solely in-frame clones and lacks some. Among about 73,000 clones, approximately 90% were seen once, and the ten largest hold approximately 11%. The specimen comprised CD4+ or CD8+ T cells sorted from blood, sampled in a trial of the OX40 agonist ivuxolimab. The sequence derives from an adult with an advanced solid tumor such as melanoma, head and neck, liver or kidney cancer. The V and J genes are TRBV11-2 and TRBJ1-6; no definite D call. The CDR3 nucleotides read TGTGCCAGTACTAGAAGTAGCTCCTATAATTCACCCCTCCACTTT. This codes for CASTRSSSYNSPLHF.